The entry that follows covers one TCR beta chain sequence. Its antigen is unidentified. The data belong to a study of T cell responses to AZD1222 COVID-19 vaccine. Study summary: It was second doses at about 4 or about 12 weeks that were pooled. Study-wide results and caveats: Per reports, nearly half of all spike-specific TCRs target regions that are unmutated in variants. With dominance at 160-218 and 743-854, vaccine-associated CD4 TCRs spanned spike. The sample set comprised mostly white British donors with more females, and clonal diversity was possibly underestimated.

Profiling relied on immunoSEQ multiplex PCR, and the TCRdb table lists in-frame clones only, not all of them. Here the sample spans 83,000 or so clones, more than 70% being singletons. This receptor was taken from an adult in good health. The specimen comprised peripheral blood, sampled on day 0 of AZD1222 vaccination.

The CDR3 nucleotides read TGCAGCGTGAGTACGCGGGGGGTTACAGATACGCAGTATTTT. It is translated as CSVSTRGVTDTQYF. The chain links TRBV29-1 to TRBJ2-3, with TRBD2 matching 8 bases. V dropped 6 bases and J dropped 3; count of bases not matched to a gene: 8. The CDR3 covers 14 residues. Germline V lookup: CDR1 SQVTM, CDR2 ANQGSEA.